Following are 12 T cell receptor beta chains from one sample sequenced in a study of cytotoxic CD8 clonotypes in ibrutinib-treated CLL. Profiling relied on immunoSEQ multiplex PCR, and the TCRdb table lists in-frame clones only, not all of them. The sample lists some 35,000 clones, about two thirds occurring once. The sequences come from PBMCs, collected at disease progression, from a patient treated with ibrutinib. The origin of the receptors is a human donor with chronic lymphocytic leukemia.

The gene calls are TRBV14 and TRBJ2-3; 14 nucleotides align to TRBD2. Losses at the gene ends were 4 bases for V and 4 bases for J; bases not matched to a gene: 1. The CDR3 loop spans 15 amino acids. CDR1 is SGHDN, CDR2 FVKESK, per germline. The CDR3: CASSRLAGGADTQYF. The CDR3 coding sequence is TGTGCCAGCAGCCGACTAGCGGGGGGGGCAGATACGCAGTATTTT. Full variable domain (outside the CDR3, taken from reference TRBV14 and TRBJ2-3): EAGVTQFPSHSVIEKGQTVTLRCDPISGHDNLYWYRRVMGKEIKFLLHFVKESKQDESGMPNNRFLAERTGGTYSTLKVQPAELEDSGVYFCASSRLAGGADTQYFGPGTRLTVL.

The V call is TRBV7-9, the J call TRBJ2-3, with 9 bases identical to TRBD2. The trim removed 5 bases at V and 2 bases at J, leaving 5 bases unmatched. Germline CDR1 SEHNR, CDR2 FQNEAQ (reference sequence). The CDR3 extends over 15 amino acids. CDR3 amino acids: CASSPPGLATDTQYF. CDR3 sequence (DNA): TGTGCCAGCAGCCCGCCGGGACTAGCCACAGATACGCAGTATTTT.

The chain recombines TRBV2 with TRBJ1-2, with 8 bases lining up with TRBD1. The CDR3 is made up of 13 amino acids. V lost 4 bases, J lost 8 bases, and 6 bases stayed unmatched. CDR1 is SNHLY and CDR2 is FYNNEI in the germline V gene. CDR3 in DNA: TGTGCCAGCAGTGGACAGGGGTTCGGGGGCTACACCTTC. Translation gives CASSGQGFGGYTF.

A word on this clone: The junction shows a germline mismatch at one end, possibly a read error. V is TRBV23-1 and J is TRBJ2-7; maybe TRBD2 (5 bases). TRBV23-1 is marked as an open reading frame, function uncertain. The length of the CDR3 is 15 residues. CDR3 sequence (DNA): TGCGCCAGCACTCAATCCGGGGTCGCCTCCTACGAGCAGTACTTC. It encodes CASTQSGVASYEQYF.

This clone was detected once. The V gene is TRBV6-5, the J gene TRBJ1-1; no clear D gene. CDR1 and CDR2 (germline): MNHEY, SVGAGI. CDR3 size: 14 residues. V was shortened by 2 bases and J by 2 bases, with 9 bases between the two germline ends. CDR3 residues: CASSYNGGNTEAFF. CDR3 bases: TGTGCCAGCAGTTACAATGGCGGTAACACTGAAGCTTTCTTT.

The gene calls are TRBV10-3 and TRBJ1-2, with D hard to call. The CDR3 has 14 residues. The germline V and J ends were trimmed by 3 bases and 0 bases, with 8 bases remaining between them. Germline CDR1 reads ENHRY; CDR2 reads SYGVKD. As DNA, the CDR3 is TGTGCCATCAGTGAACACAGCTCTAACTATGGCTACACCTTC. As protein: CAISEHSSNYGYTF.

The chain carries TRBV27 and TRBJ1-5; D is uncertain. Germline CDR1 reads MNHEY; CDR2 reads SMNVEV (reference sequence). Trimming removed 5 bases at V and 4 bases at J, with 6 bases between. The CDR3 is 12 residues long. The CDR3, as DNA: TGTGCCAGCAGTCAAGGAAATCAGCCCCAGCATTTT. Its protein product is CASSQGNQPQHF.

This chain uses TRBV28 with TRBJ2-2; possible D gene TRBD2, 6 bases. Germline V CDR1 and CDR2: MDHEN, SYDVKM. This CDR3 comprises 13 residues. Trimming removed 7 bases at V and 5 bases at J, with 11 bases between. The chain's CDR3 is CASKTRGTGELFF. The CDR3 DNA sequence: TGTGCCAGCAAGACCCGGGGGACCGGGGAGCTGTTTTTT.

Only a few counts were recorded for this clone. CDR3 protein: CASSPGLNFEKLFF. Here the CDR3 DNA reads TGTGCCAGCAGTCCAGGACTCAACTTTGAAAAACTGTTTTTT. The rearrangement joins TRBV7-9 to TRBJ1-4, with D unclear. The CDR3 length is 14 residues. Per the germline V gene, CDR1 is SEHNR and CDR2 is FQNEAQ (reference sequence). Deletions cut 6 bases from V and 7 bases from J, with 15 bases between.

The CDR3 sequence is CASSFRGVVDYEQYF. The CDR3 region has the DNA TGTGCCAGCAGCTTTAGGGGGGTGGTCGACTACGAGCAGTACTTC. V usage is TRBV5-6 and J usage is TRBJ2-7, with D possibly called TRBD1 or TRBD2 (6 bases each). CDR1 and CDR2 from the germline V gene are SGHDT and YYEEEE. The V gene lost 2 bases and the J gene lost 3 bases, with 15 bases spanning the gap. This CDR3 region has 15 residues.

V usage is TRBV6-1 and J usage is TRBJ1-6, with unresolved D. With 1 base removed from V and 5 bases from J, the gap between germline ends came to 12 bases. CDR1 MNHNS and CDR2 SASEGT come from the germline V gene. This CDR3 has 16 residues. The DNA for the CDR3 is TGTGCCAGCAGTGAAGGCATAGGAGAAAATAATTCACCCCTCCACTTT. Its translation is CASSEGIGENNSPLHF.

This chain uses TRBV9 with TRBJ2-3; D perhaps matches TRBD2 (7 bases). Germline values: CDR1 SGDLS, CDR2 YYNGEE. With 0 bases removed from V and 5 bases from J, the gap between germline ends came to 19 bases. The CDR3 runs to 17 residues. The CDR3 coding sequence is TGTGCCAGCAGCGTAGATTCCCTCGCGGGGGCTCAAGATACGCAGTATTTT. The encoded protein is CASSVDSLAGAQDTQYF.